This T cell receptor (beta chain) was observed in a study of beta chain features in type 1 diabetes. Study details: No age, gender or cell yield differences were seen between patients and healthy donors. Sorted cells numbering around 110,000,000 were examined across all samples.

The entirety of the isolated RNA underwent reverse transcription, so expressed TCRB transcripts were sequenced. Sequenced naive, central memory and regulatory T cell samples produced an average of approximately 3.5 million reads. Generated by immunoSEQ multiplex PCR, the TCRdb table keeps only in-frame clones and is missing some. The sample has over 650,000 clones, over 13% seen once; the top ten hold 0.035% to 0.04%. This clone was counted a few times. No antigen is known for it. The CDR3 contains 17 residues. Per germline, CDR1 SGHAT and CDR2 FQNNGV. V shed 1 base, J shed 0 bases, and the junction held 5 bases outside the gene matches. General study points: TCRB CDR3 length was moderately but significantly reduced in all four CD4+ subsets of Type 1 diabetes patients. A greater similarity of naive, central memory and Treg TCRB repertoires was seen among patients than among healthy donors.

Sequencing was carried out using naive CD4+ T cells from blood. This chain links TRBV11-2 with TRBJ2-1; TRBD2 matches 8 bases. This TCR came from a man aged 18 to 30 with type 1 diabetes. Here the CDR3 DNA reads TGTGCCAGCAGCTTAGGTCCGGGAGGGAGCTCCTACAATGAGCAGTTCTTC. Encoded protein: CASSLGPGGSSYNEQFF.